One sample yielded the 24 T cell receptor beta chains listed below, sequenced in a study of OX40 agonist ivuxolimab in advanced cancers. Assay used: immunoSEQ multiplex PCR; TCRdb lists only in-frame clones, some missing. Of 50,000 to 70,000 clones in the sample, around 88% are singletons; the top ten hold approximately 0.8%. The sample was CD4+ or CD8+ T cells sorted from blood, taken in a trial of the OX40 agonist ivuxolimab. These TCRs come from an adult with an advanced solid tumor such as melanoma, head and neck, liver or kidney cancer.

The chain carries TRBV5-6 and TRBJ1-3; unclear D gene. This CDR3 has 14 amino acids. CDR1 and CDR2 (germline): SGHDT, YYEEEE. V was pared by 0 bases and J by 0 bases, with 4 bases between. CDR3: CASSLGFSGNTIYF. As DNA, the CDR3 is TGTGCCAGCAGCTTGGGGTTCTCTGGAAACACCATATATTTT.

This chain connects TRBV7-2 to TRBJ2-5; TRBD1 matches at 7 bases. The length of the CDR3 is 12 residues. V trimming: 5 bases; J trimming: 7 bases; junction bases outside the gene matches: 4. In germline, CDR1 is SGHTA, CDR2 FQGNSA. CDR3: CASSHRGGTQYF. The CDR3 nucleotides are TGTGCCAGCAGCCACAGGGGCGGGACCCAGTACTTC.

This chain links TRBV5-1 with TRBJ1-2, with D perhaps TRBD1 (5 bases). V was trimmed by 5 bases and J by 6 bases, leaving 14 bases between them. The CDR3 has 13 amino acids. Germline CDR1 is SGHRS and CDR2 is YFSETQ. CDR3 sequence reads: CASSFREEDGYTF. The DNA for the CDR3 is TGCGCCAGCAGTTTCAGGGAGGAGGATGGCTACACCTTC.

V gene TRBV10-3 combines with J gene TRBJ2-3; 8 positions match TRBD2. CDR3 length: 14 residues. The germline gives CDR1 ENHRY, CDR2 SYGVKD. The V and J ends lost 6 bases and 2 bases, in that order; junction bases with no gene match: 4. DNA for the CDR3: TGTGCCATCAGGGCGGGGGGACCCACAGATACGCAGTATTTT. This translates into CAIRAGGPTDTQYF.

The chain recombines TRBV30 with TRBJ1-2, with D perhaps TRBD1 (5 bases). The CDR3 extends over 14 amino acids. V lost 0 bases, J lost 4 bases, and 12 bases lay in between. Germline-derived CDR1 and CDR2 are GTSNPN and SVGIG (reference sequence). The CDR3 sequence: CAWSVQQAGYGYTF. CDR3 in DNA: TGTGCCTGGAGTGTACAACAGGCGGGCTATGGCTACACCTTC.

This chain joins TRBV9 and TRBJ2-1, with TRBD2 matching 9 bases. This CDR3 is built from 13 residues. V was clipped by 4 bases and J by 6 bases; unmatched bases: 2. Per the germline V gene, CDR1 is SGDLS and CDR2 is YYNGEE. CDR3 amino acids: CASSLAGPNEQFF. The CDR3, as DNA: TGTGCCAGCAGCCTAGCGGGACCCAATGAGCAGTTCTTC. Variable domain in full (rest from reference TRBV9 and TRBJ2-1): DSGVTQTPKHLITATGQRVTLRCSPRSGDLSVYWYQQSLDQGLQFLIQYYNGEERAKGNILERFSAQQFPDLHSELNLSSLELGDSALYFCASSLAGPNEQFFGPGTRLTVL.

This chain links TRBV4-2 with TRBJ1-2; TRBD1 is a possible D gene (5 bases). This CDR3 spans 20 amino acids. Trimming removed 1 base at V and 2 bases at J, with 26 bases between. The germline V gene has CDR1 LGHNA and CDR2 YNFKEQ. In DNA form, the CDR3 reads TGTGCCAGCAGCCAAGCCTCCTATGGGGGGAGGTACGGAATAAACTATGGCTACACCTTC. Translation gives CASSQASYGGRYGINYGYTF.

This rearrangement joins TRBV7-3 to TRBJ2-2, with TRBD2 matching over 7 bases. The germline V gene has CDR1 SGHTA and CDR2 FQGTGA. V trimming: 5 bases; J trimming: 0 bases; junction bases outside the gene matches: 6. This CDR3 comprises 16 residues. CDR3 sequence: CASSKGREANTGELFF. DNA of the CDR3: TGTGCCAGCAGCAAAGGGAGGGAGGCGAACACCGGGGAGCTGTTTTTT.

This chain connects TRBV19 to TRBJ1-4; no reliable D call. The CDR3 is made up of 16 amino acids. V lost 3 bases and J 4 bases, leaving 15 bases between the germline ends. The germline V gene has CDR1 LNHDA and CDR2 SQIVND (reference sequence). DNA of the CDR3: TGTGCCAGTAGTATCGGGCAGAATTTATATAATGAAAAACTGTTTTTT. The encoded protein is CASSIGQNLYNEKLFF.

The rearrangement links TRBV7-5 to TRBJ1-4; the D call in the table, TRBD1, was not verified against the DNA. TRBV7-5 is tagged as a pseudogene. This CDR3 is 13 amino acids long. The CDR3 DNA follows: TGTGCCAGAGTACCGGGACAGGACGAAAAACTGTTTTTT. Translating gives CARVPGQDEKLFF.

V is TRBV11-2 and J is TRBJ2-7, with 12 bases aligning to TRBD2. Germline CDR1 SGHAT, CDR2 FQNNGV. The CDR3 is 15 residues long. V lost 6 bases and J lost 3; bases outside the gene matches: 6. The CDR3 DNA reads TGTGCCAGCAGGGAACCGGGACTAGCGGGCTACGAGCAGTACTTC. Translated: CASREPGLAGYEQYF.

The CDR3 DNA is TGCGCCAGCAGCCGAGATAGCGGAAACAATGAGCAGTTCTTC. Amino acid sequence: CASSRDSGNNEQFF. The V call is TRBV5-1, the J call TRBJ2-1; tentatively, D is TRBD2 (6 bases). CDR1 and CDR2 (germline): SGHRS, YFSETQ. The CDR3 is made up of 14 amino acids. Between the trimmed V and J ends, which lost 4 bases and 5 bases, there was a span of 13 bases.

V gene TRBV6-5 combines with J gene TRBJ1-2; TRBD1 is a possible D gene (5 bases). The CDR3 contains 15 residues. V lost 2 bases to trimming and J lost 1 base, with 11 bases between them. Germline V gene data show CDR1 as MNHEY and CDR2 as SVGAGI. CDR3 sequence (DNA): TGTGCCAGCAGTTACAACGTTCAGGGTAACTATGGCTACACCTTC. This translates into CASSYNVQGNYGYTF.

The chain is built from TRBV19 and TRBJ2-7; tentatively, D is TRBD1 (6 bases). Germline CDR1 and CDR2: LNHDA and SQIVND (reference sequence). The CDR3 extends over 13 amino acids. The ends were cut back, 7 bases at V and 3 bases at J, with 13 bases in the middle. The CDR3 region is CASNSGDVYEQYF. CDR3 sequence (DNA): TGTGCCAGTAACTCAGGGGATGTCTACGAGCAGTACTTC.

The chain is built from TRBV28 and TRBJ1-5; the D is unclear. Trimming took 3 bases from V and 4 from J, leaving 7 bases between them. CDR3 length equals 13 residues. Looked up from germline, CDR1 is MDHEN and CDR2 is SYDVKM. This chain's CDR3 is CASSLYSNQPQHF. Here the CDR3 DNA reads TGTGCCAGCAGTTTGTATTCGAATCAGCCCCAGCATTTT.

The chain carries TRBV10-3 and TRBJ2-1, with TRBD1 matching over 11 bases. CDR1 ENHRY and CDR2 SYGVKD come from the germline V gene. Unmatched junction bases numbered 0, after V lost 8 bases and J lost 0 bases. The length of the CDR3 is 14 residues. The CDR3 reads CAIGTGGSYNEQFF. The CDR3 coding sequence is TGTGCCATCGGGACAGGGGGCTCCTACAATGAGCAGTTCTTC.

The table lists this clone with a count of one. The rearrangement links TRBV27 to TRBJ1-4; 7 bases are a match to TRBD1. The V gene end was trimmed by 5 bases and the J gene end by 7 bases; junction bases not matched to a gene: 7. Germline V gene data show CDR1 as MNHEY and CDR2 as SMNVEV (reference sequence). The CDR3 spans 14 residues. The CDR3 region is CASSLGQLREKLFF. CDR3 nucleotides: TGTGCCAGCAGTCTGGGACAGTTGCGTGAAAAACTGTTTTTT.

The V call is TRBV4-2, the J call TRBJ2-2; TRBD1 matches at 10 bases. The CDR3 length is 16 residues. Trimming cost V 3 bases and J 7 bases; bases outside gene matches: 8. Germline V gene lookup returns CDR1 LGHNA and CDR2 YNFKEQ. The CDR3 DNA reads TGTGCCAGCAGCCACCCCGCCCGGGACAGGGGCGGGGAGCTGTTTTTT. Protein sequence: CASSHPARDRGGELFF.

The genes are TRBV30 and TRBJ1-5; D may be TRBD1 (6 bases). Germline loops: CDR1 GTSNPN, CDR2 SVGIG (reference sequence). V lost 2 bases to trimming and J lost 4 bases, with 9 bases between them. There are 13 residues in the CDR3. This CDR3 reads CAWSKTGNQPQHF. CDR3 sequence (DNA): TGTGCCTGGAGTAAAACAGGGAATCAGCCCCAGCATTTT.

This clone came up once. The J gene is TRBJ1-4, the V gene TRBV30; TRBD1 might be the D (6 bases). CDR1 GTSNPN and CDR2 SVGIG come from the germline V gene (reference sequence). CDR3 length: 13 amino acids. Trimming shortened V by 1 base and J by 8 bases, and 11 bases separated the two germline ends. CDR3 in amino acids: CAWSEGGREKLFF. The DNA for the CDR3 is TGTGCCTGGAGTGAAGGGGGTAGGGAAAAACTGTTTTTT. The full variable domain, its missing parts supplied by reference TRBV30 and TRBJ1-4, is SQTIHQWPATLVQPVGSPLSLECTVEGTSNPNLYWYRQAAGRGLQLLFYSVGIGQISSEVPQNLSASRPQDRQFILSSKKLLLSDSGFYLCAWSEGGREKLFFGSGTQLSVL.

CDR3 nucleotide sequence: TGTGCCAGCTCACCACAAGGATACTCCTATGGCTACACCTTC. It translates to CASSPQGYSYGYTF. V and J are TRBV18 and TRBJ1-2; D gene uncertain. CDR1 is KGHSH, CDR2 LQKENI, per germline. Trimming took off 1 base at V and 4 bases at J, with 10 bases between the two ends. The CDR3 is made up of 14 amino acids.

The chain has TRBV29-1 and TRBJ2-2; D possibly corresponds to TRBD1 (5 bases). Deletions cut 8 bases from V and 1 base from J, with 17 bases between. This CDR3 contains 15 residues. Germline assignment: CDR1 SQVTM and CDR2 ANQGSEA. The CDR3: CSFLIGARNTGELFF. The DNA for the CDR3 is TGCAGCTTTCTCATTGGGGCCAGGAACACCGGGGAGCTGTTTTTT.

The CDR3 sequence is CAISERGGTVEAFF. For the CDR3, the DNA is TGTGCCATCAGTGAGCGGGGGGGGACCGTTGAAGCTTTCTTT. V usage is TRBV10-3 and J usage is TRBJ1-1; a weak D match, TRBD1 (5 bases). This CDR3 is built from 14 residues. Germline assignment: CDR1 ENHRY and CDR2 SYGVKD. The ends were cut back, 2 bases at V and 7 bases at J, with 14 bases in the middle.

This clone came up once. This rearrangement joins TRBV18 to TRBJ2-2; no definite D call. The CDR3 runs to 16 residues. Germline V gives CDR1 KGHSH, CDR2 LQKENI. V gave up 2 bases and J gave up 3 bases, with 13 bases separating them. CDR3 DNA sequence: TGTGCCAGCTCACCAAACGCAGCAGAGTACACCGGGGAGCTGTTTTTT. Encoded protein: CASSPNAAEYTGELFF. Filled out from reference TRBV18 and TRBJ2-2, the complete variable domain reads NAGVMQNPRHLVRRRGQEARLRCSPMKGHSHVYWYRQLPEEGLKFMVYLQKENIIDESGMPKERFSAEFPKEGPSILRIQQVVRGDSAAYFCASSPNAAEYTGELFFGEGSRLTVL.